A selection of T cell receptor beta chains follows, all from one sample in a study of cytomegalovirus exposure and HLA in healthy donors. Sequencing was performed with immunoSEQ multiplex PCR; in TCRdb, only in-frame clones are kept and a portion is missing. The sample lists about 140,000 clones; almost 80% were seen once. Input material: PBMCs. All receptors derive from a man aged 18 to 30 in good health and CMV-seronegative. CDR3s include the opening cysteine and the closing phenylalanine or tryptophan. D genes are given only for firm matches. Size values are once, few and many counts, or a class for expanded clones, and some rows have none.

v_call	j_call	d_call	clone_size	cdr3_nt	cdr3_aa
TRBV28	TRBJ1-4	TRBD1	few	TGTGCCAGCAGTTTAGACAGGGGGCGTGAAAAACTGTTTTTT	CASSLDRGREKLFF
TRBV2	TRBJ2-2	-	few	TGTGCCAGCAGCGAACTACAGGGGAACACCGGGGAGCTGTTTTTT	CASSELQGNTGELFF
TRBV2	TRBJ2-4	-	-	TGTGCCAGCAGCTCTGGACAGGCCAAAAACATTCAGTACTTC	CASSSGQAKNIQYF
TRBV11-1	TRBJ2-1	-	-	TGTGCCAGCAGCCAGACAGGACGGTACAATGAGCAGTTCTTC	CASSQTGRYNEQFF
TRBV6-4	TRBJ2-2	-	-	TGTGCCAGCGGGACACTGAACACCGGGGAGCTGTTTTTT	CASGTLNTGELFF
TRBV30	TRBJ2-2	TRBD1	-	TGTGCCAGCGGGACAGGGAAGGCCGGGGAGCTGTTTTTT	CASGTGKAGELFF
TRBV5-4	TRBJ2-2	TRBD2	-	TGTGCCAGCAGCTTTACTAGCGTACCCGGGGAGCTGTTTTTT	CASSFTSVPGELFF
TRBV4-1	TRBJ1-1	-	-	TGCGCCAGCAGCCAAGAATGGGACACCCGGGGGGTCGCTTTCTTT	CASSQEWDTRGVAFF
TRBV5-6	TRBJ2-3	-	-	TGTGCCAGCAGCTTGGAGACTACCACAGATACGCAGTATTTT	CASSLETTTDTQYF
TRBV14	TRBJ2-5	-	-	TGTGCCAGCAGCCAAGGGGCGGGGCCGAAAGAGACCCAGTACTTC	CASSQGAGPKETQYF
TRBV6-5	TRBJ1-6	-	-	TGTGCCAGCAGTTACGGATCCGGGACACGGGTCCTTCTCCACTTT	CASSYGSGTRVLLHF
TRBV27	TRBJ2-7	-	few	TGTGCCAGCAGGTCCGGGAACTCCTACGAGCAGTACTTC	CASRSGNSYEQYF
TRBV6-6	TRBJ2-1	-	-	TGTGCCAGCACCCTAGTTCTTTACAATGAGCAGTTCTTC	CASTLVLYNEQFF
TRBV9	TRBJ2-3	-	-	TGTGCCAGCAGCGTTGGCGGGTTCACAGATACGCAGTATTTT	CASSVGGFTDTQYF
TRBV27	TRBJ1-1	TRBD1	-	TGTGCCAGCAGTTTATTCGGGGGACAGGGGAACATGAACACTGAAGCTTTCTTT	CASSLFGGQGNMNTEAFF
TRBV5-5	TRBJ2-3	-	-	TGTGCCAGCAGCTTGGAACAGCAACTTAGCACAGATACGCAGTATTTT	CASSLEQQLSTDTQYF
TRBV18	TRBJ1-2	-	-	TGTGCCAGCTCACCAGAGCCCGAGGACTATGGCTACACCTTC	CASSPEPEDYGYTF
TRBV5-4	TRBJ2-3	TRBD2	-	TGTGCCAGCAGCTCCGGACTAGCGGGGGCGACAGATACGCAGTATTTT	CASSSGLAGATDTQYF
TRBV10-1	TRBJ1-5	-	few	TGCGCCAGCCCCAGGGGGCCCCAGCATTTT	CASPRGPQHF
TRBV11-2	TRBJ2-1	-	-	TGTGCCAGCAGCCCCCAGGGATACGAGCAGTTCTTC	CASSPQGYEQFF